The 30 T cell receptor beta chains in this list originate from one sample, sequenced in a study of shared clonotypes between healthy human individuals. Repertoires were generated with immunoSEQ multiplex PCR, while TCRdb's copy carries only in-frame clones and drops some. The sample records more than 2 million clones, roughly 94% being singletons. Terminally differentiated effector memory CD45RA+ cells were excluded by CCR7 positive selection of CD45RO-negative cells. The sample comprised naive CD8+ T cells sorted from blood. The receptors shown here come from a man aged 18-30 years in good health.

The chain's CDR3 is CASSEAAGTVMNTEAFF. CDR3 sequence (DNA): TGTGCCAGCAGTGAAGCCGCCGGGACGGTCATGAACACTGAAGCTTTCTTT. The chain combines TRBV6-1 with TRBJ1-1; D is perhaps TRBD1 (5 bases). This CDR3 comprises 17 residues. From germline, CDR1 is MNHNS and CDR2 SASEGT. Trimming shortened V by 0 bases and J by 0 bases, and 14 bases separated the two germline ends.

This CDR3 reads CASSETGAAQDPYNEQFF. CDR3 in DNA: TGTGCCAGCAGCGAAACAGGGGCCGCCCAGGATCCCTACAATGAGCAGTTCTTC. The V and J genes are TRBV9 and TRBJ2-1, with 7 bases aligning to TRBD1. CDR1 is SGDLS, CDR2 YYNGEE, per germline. The CDR3 is 18 amino acids. Losses at the gene ends were 3 bases for V and 2 bases for J; bases not matched to a gene: 14.

The rearrangement links TRBV7-9 to TRBJ2-2; D unclear. The CDR3 runs to 13 residues. The V gene's germline CDR1 is SEHNR and CDR2 FQNEAQ (reference sequence). V lost 3 bases, J lost 6 bases, and 8 bases lay in between. CDR3 nucleotide sequence: TGTGCCAGCAGCTTCGCCACGGCCGGGGAGCTGTTTTTT. It specifies CASSFATAGELFF.

The genes are TRBV27 and TRBJ1-1; D not certain. The CDR3 covers 11 residues. Germline loops: CDR1 MNHEY, CDR2 SMNVEV (reference sequence). V shed 9 bases and J shed 3 bases, with 8 bases lying between them. CDR3 in DNA: TGTGCCAGTAAGGGTTACACTGAAGCTTTCTTT. It encodes CASKGYTEAFF.

V is TRBV7-9 and J is TRBJ2-6, with 8 bases that match TRBD1. This CDR3 region has 18 residues. V dropped 5 bases and J dropped 1; count of bases not matched to a gene: 10. The germline V gene encodes CDR1 SEHNR and CDR2 FQNEAQ (reference sequence). CDR3 amino acids: CASSGTGTGLSGANVLTF. In nucleotides, the CDR3 is TGTGCCAGCAGCGGAACCGGGACAGGACTTTCTGGGGCCAACGTCCTGACTTTC.

The chain employs TRBV28 and TRBJ2-1, with TRBD1 matching over 7 bases. CDR1 is MDHEN and CDR2 is SYDVKM in the germline V gene. V lost 6 bases to trimming and J lost 3 bases; unmatched junction nucleotides: 8. The CDR3 loop spans 15 amino acids. The CDR3 protein is CASSLDRDSYNEQFF. The CDR3, as DNA: TGTGCCAGCAGCCTAGACCGGGACAGCTACAATGAGCAGTTCTTC. The variable domain in full, completed from reference TRBV28 and TRBJ2-1, reads DVKVTQSSRYLVKRTGEKVFLECVQDMDHENMFWYRQDPGLGLRLIYFSYDVKMKEKGDIPEGYSVSREKKERFSLILESASTNQTSMYLCASSLDRDSYNEQFFGPGTRLTVL.

This clone occurred a few times. This chain uses TRBV9 with TRBJ1-2; tentatively, D is TRBD1 (6 bases). This CDR3 comprises 15 residues. The germline CDR1 and CDR2 sequences are SGDLS and YYNGEE. Trimming left V 1 base short and J 5 bases short, with 15 bases between. The CDR3 reads CASSVFHREIYGYTF. In DNA form, the CDR3 reads TGTGCCAGCAGCGTATTTCACAGGGAGATTTATGGCTACACCTTC.

This chain joins TRBV19 and TRBJ2-5; 9 nucleotides match TRBD2. Germline V gene sequence: CDR1 LNHDA, CDR2 SQIVND (reference sequence). V shed 4 bases, J shed 2 bases, and the junction held 11 bases outside the gene matches. This CDR3 has 17 amino acids. The CDR3 nucleotides are TGTGCCAGTAGTAATTTAGGGACTAGCTACAGTCAAGAGACCCAGTACTTC. Its protein is CASSNLGTSYSQETQYF.

The genes are TRBV27 and TRBJ1-6; possibly TRBD1 for D (6 bases). CDR3 size: 17 residues. V lost 2 bases, J lost 5 bases, and 16 bases lay in between. The V gene's germline CDR1 is MNHEY and CDR2 SMNVEV (reference sequence). The CDR3 DNA sequence: TGTGCCAGCAGTTTACTTTCCGGGACACCCAATAATTCACCCCTCCACTTT. It codes for CASSLLSGTPNNSPLHF.

This chain joins TRBV10-3 and TRBJ2-1; D is possibly TRBD2 (6 bases). Trimming cost V 4 bases and J 4 bases, with 17 bases left between them. Germline V CDR1 and CDR2: ENHRY, SYGVKD. This CDR3 comprises 16 residues. The CDR3 DNA is TGTGCCATCAGTGGCAAGGAGGGAGACCCGTACAATGAGCAGTTCTTC. This codes for CAISGKEGDPYNEQFF.

V gene TRBV28 combines with J gene TRBJ2-2; 8 positions match TRBD1. Germline lookup yields CDR1 MDHEN and CDR2 SYDVKM. J gave up 1 base and V 6 bases, and 4 bases lay outside the gene matches. The CDR3 spans 15 residues. DNA of the CDR3: TGTGCCAGCAGGCGACAGGGGCGGAACACCGGGGAGCTGTTTTTT. Encoded protein: CASRRQGRNTGELFF.

The chain combines TRBV5-6 with TRBJ2-7, with TRBD1 matching over 7 bases. In germline, CDR1 is SGHDT, CDR2 YYEEEE. V was pared by 3 bases and J by 3 bases, with 9 bases of the junction left unmatched. CDR3 size: 15 residues. The CDR3 loop reads CASSWSGTVVYEQYF. The CDR3 DNA sequence: TGTGCCAGCAGCTGGAGTGGGACAGTGGTCTACGAGCAGTACTTC.

The chain carries TRBV4-3 and TRBJ2-7; unclear D gene. This CDR3 region has 15 residues. Germline V gene lookup returns CDR1 LGHNA and CDR2 YSLEER. The V end lost 0 bases, the J end lost 3 bases, and 12 bases lay between the germline ends. CDR3 DNA sequence: TGCGCCAGCAGCCAAGAGAGGCAAGCGATCTACGAGCAGTACTTC. It yields the protein CASSQERQAIYEQYF.

This clone was seen once. The rearrangement uses TRBV13 and TRBJ2-1; 8 nucleotides align to TRBD2. V lost 5 bases, J lost 0 bases, and 6 bases stayed unmatched. Germline CDR1 and CDR2: PRHDT and FYEKMQ (reference sequence). There are 16 residues in the CDR3. For the CDR3, the DNA is TGTGCCAGCAGCCCGGGAGGGGGACTCTCCTACAATGAGCAGTTCTTC. This gives the protein CASSPGGGLSYNEQFF.

This chain links TRBV7-9 with TRBJ2-5; D remains unclear. There are 13 residues in the CDR3. Per germline, CDR1 SEHNR and CDR2 FQNEAQ (reference sequence). The germline V and J ends were trimmed by 0 bases and 13 bases, with 15 bases remaining between them. The CDR3 sequence is CASSLALGRRPYF. For the CDR3, the DNA is TGTGCCAGCAGCTTAGCGCTAGGTCGCCGGCCGTACTTC.

The chain combines TRBV18 with TRBJ2-2; 12 positions match TRBD2. V was pared by 6 bases and J by 5 bases, with 13 bases of the junction left unmatched. Germline V gene sequence: CDR1 KGHSH, CDR2 LQKENI. CDR3 length: 18 amino acids. CDR3 in amino acids: CASSVGLAGSSLTGELFF. CDR3 DNA sequence: TGTGCCAGCTCGGTGGGACTAGCGGGTTCCTCGCTGACCGGGGAGCTGTTTTTT.

The rearrangement links TRBV6-5 to TRBJ1-1; the D is unclear. This CDR3 has 14 residues. The germline CDR1 and CDR2 sequences are MNHEY and SVGAGI. V was pared by 0 bases and J by 4 bases, with 9 bases between. CDR3 protein: CASSYSPSFTEAFF. As DNA, the CDR3 is TGTGCCAGCAGTTACTCCCCATCTTTCACTGAAGCTTTCTTT.

This chain links TRBV2 with TRBJ1-1; TRBD1 might be the D (6 bases). Deletions cut 3 bases from V and 1 base from J, with 12 bases between. There are 15 residues in the CDR3. CDR1 is SNHLY, CDR2 FYNNEI, per germline. The CDR3 sequence is CASSEIGGANTEAFF. The CDR3 coding sequence is TGTGCCAGCAGTGAGATCGGGGGGGCGAACACTGAAGCTTTCTTT. Together with reference TRBV2 and TRBJ1-1, the CDR3 gives the full variable domain: EPEVTQTPSHQVTQMGQEVILRCVPISNHLYFYWYRQILGQKVEFLVSFYNNEISEKSEIFDDQFSVERPDGSNFTLKIRSTKLEDSAMYFCASSEIGGANTEAFFGQGTRLTVV.

The chain links TRBV9 to TRBJ1-2, with TRBD1 matching over 11 bases. V lost 3 bases and J lost 4; bases outside the gene matches: 5. Germline V gene data show CDR1 as SGDLS and CDR2 as YYNGEE. The CDR3 loop spans 15 amino acids. The CDR3: CASSGDRGYGYGYTF. The CDR3, as DNA: TGTGCCAGCAGCGGGGACAGGGGGTATGGCTATGGCTACACCTTC.

The CDR3 region is CASSLGGQGPREQFF. The CDR3 bases are TGCGCCAGCAGCTTGGGAGGACAGGGGCCGCGTGAGCAGTTCTTC. V gene TRBV5-1 combines with J gene TRBJ2-1; 9 nucleotides align to TRBD1. Germline CDR1 reads SGHRS; CDR2 reads YFSETQ. The V and J ends lost 0 bases and 9 bases, in that order; junction bases with no gene match: 7. The CDR3 is 15 residues long.

The V call is TRBV21-1, the J call TRBJ1-2. TRBV21-1 is a pseudogene. The CDR3 totals 12 residues. The CDR3 DNA follows: TGTGCCACCTCCCAGCTCCTATATGGCTACACCTTC. Its translation: CATSQLLYGYTF.

This clone was observed a few times. This same CDR3 is encoded by further DNA sequences in the sample. The rearrangement joins TRBV19 to TRBJ2-7, with 8 bases matching TRBD1. V gave up 3 bases and J gave up 0 bases; unmatched junction bases: 1. This CDR3 spans 14 amino acids. Germline lookup yields CDR1 LNHDA and CDR2 SQIVND (reference sequence). The CDR3 here is CASSIGQGSYEQYF. As DNA, the CDR3 is TGTGCCAGTAGTATTGGACAGGGCTCCTACGAGCAGTACTTC.

The rearrangement joins TRBV5-3 to TRBJ1-1; TRBD1 matches 8 bases. TRBV5-3 is an open reading frame whose function is uncertain. V lost 8 bases, J lost 3 bases, and 12 bases stayed unmatched. The CDR3 has 15 amino acids. This CDR3 is CASSPLQGGHTEAFF. The DNA of the CDR3 is TGTGCCAGCAGCCCATTACAGGGGGGGCACACTGAAGCTTTCTTT.

This rearrangement joins TRBV5-1 to TRBJ2-7; 7 bases align to TRBD1. CDR1 and CDR2 from the germline V gene are SGHRS and YFSETQ. CDR3 length equals 14 residues. Unmatched junction bases numbered 5, after V lost 5 bases and J lost 0 bases. In nucleotides, the CDR3 is TGCGCCAGCAGGGGTGGGACAGCCTCCTACGAGCAGTACTTC. Encoded protein: CASRGGTASYEQYF.

The CDR3 sequence: CASSPRQGAYETQYF. CDR3 bases: TGTGCCAGCAGCCCGAGACAGGGGGCCTATGAGACCCAGTACTTC. The chain joins TRBV7-2 to TRBJ2-5; 10 bases line up with TRBD1. Germline CDR1 and CDR2: SGHTA and FQGNSA. The CDR3 extends over 15 amino acids. V lost 5 bases, J lost 5 bases, and 8 bases stayed unmatched.

The chain uses TRBV7-8 and TRBJ1-4; D not certain. The germline V gene has CDR1 SGHVS and CDR2 FQNEAQ. This CDR3 has 15 residues. The ends were cut back, 0 bases at V and 8 bases at J, with 13 bases in the middle. In DNA form, the CDR3 reads TGTGCCAGCAGCTTAGCCGGGATCGATTGGGAAAAACTGTTTTTT. Its protein product is CASSLAGIDWEKLFF.

J is TRBJ2-1 and V is TRBV27, with D perhaps TRBD2 (6 bases). Germline loops: CDR1 MNHEY, CDR2 SMNVEV (reference sequence). Trimming stripped 8 bases from V and 7 bases from J, with 12 bases between. This CDR3 is built from 12 residues. CDR3 region: CASFWAGNEQFF. The CDR3 DNA follows: TGTGCCAGCTTCTGGGCGGGAAATGAGCAGTTCTTC.

This sequence joins TRBV19 and TRBJ1-6; D might be TRBD1 (6 bases). CDR3 length: 16 amino acids. V lost 2 bases, J lost 7 bases, and 15 bases lay in between. CDR1 LNHDA and CDR2 SQIVND come from the germline V gene (reference sequence). CDR3 amino acids: CASSILKQGGNSPLHF. CDR3 DNA sequence: TGTGCCAGTAGTATACTGAAACAGGGAGGGAATTCACCCCTCCACTTT. Drawing the rest from reference TRBV19 and TRBJ1-6, the complete variable domain is DGGITQSPKYLFRKEGQNVTLSCEQNLNHDAMYWYRQDPGQGLRLIYYSQIVNDFQKGDIAEGYSVSREKKESFPLTVTSAQKNPTAFYLCASSILKQGGNSPLHFGNGTRLTVT.

This chain joins TRBV11-2 and TRBJ2-7, with 10 bases matching TRBD1. Germline V lookup: CDR1 SGHAT, CDR2 FQNNGV. CDR3 length equals 16 residues. V was clipped by 0 bases and J by 4 bases; unmatched bases: 6. This chain's CDR3 is CASSLDAGTGDYEQYF. In DNA, the CDR3 is TGTGCCAGCAGCTTAGACGCCGGGACAGGGGATTACGAGCAGTACTTC. The entire variable domain, with the rest obtained from reference TRBV11-2 and TRBJ2-7, is as follows: EAGVAQSPRYKIIEKRQSVAFWCNPISGHATLYWYQQILGQGPKLLIQFQNNGVVDDSQLPKDRFSAERLKGVDSTLKIQPAKLEDSAVYLCASSLDAGTGDYEQYFGPGTRLTVT.

The genes are TRBV28 and TRBJ1-1; D is unresolved. This CDR3 is built from 14 residues. The germline CDR1 and CDR2 sequences are MDHEN and SYDVKM. The ends were cut back, 2 bases at V and 1 base at J, with 8 bases in the middle. The DNA of the CDR3 is TGTGCCAGCAGTTTAAGGACGGGGAACACTGAAGCTTTCTTT. Residues: CASSLRTGNTEAFF. The full variable domain, with the rest looked up from reference TRBV28 and TRBJ1-1, is DVKVTQSSRYLVKRTGEKVFLECVQDMDHENMFWYRQDPGLGLRLIYFSYDVKMKEKGDIPEGYSVSREKKERFSLILESASTNQTSMYLCASSLRTGNTEAFFGQGTRLTVV.